Following are 15 T cell receptor beta chains from one sample sequenced in a study of molecular identifiers for immune sequencing clone quantification. TCRdb reprocessed the PCR reads via MiXCR and lists one record per CDR3 protein. The sample includes hundreds of thousands of distinct CDR3 sequences, 15% to 20% of them seen just once. The specimen was naive CD8+ T cells from blood, with Jurkat cell RNA spiked in. As for subset: FACS-sorted CD8+CD4-CCR7+CD45RA+ naive T cells. These TCRs come from a human donor in good health. Some libraries in this study had Jurkat cell RNA spiked in.

About this clonotype: At one of its ends the junction is not consistent with the germline gene, which may arise from a read error. V gene TRBV27 combines with J gene TRBJ1-3; 8 nucleotides line up with TRBD1. The CDR3 is 14 amino acids. Germline V gene lookup returns CDR1 MNHEY and CDR2 SMNVEV (reference sequence). CDR3 region: CACSPQGAGNTIYF. The CDR3, as DNA: TGTGCCTGCAGTCCACAGGGGGCTGGAAACACCATATATTTT.

This clonotype came up many times. The genes are TRBV19 and TRBJ1-4; 8 bases are a match to TRBD1. The CDR3 totals 14 residues. Trimming removed 7 bases from V and 5 bases from J; junction bases left unmatched: 6. Germline V lookup: CDR1 LNHDA, CDR2 SQIVND (reference sequence). The CDR3 DNA follows: TGTGCCAGTATGAATCCAGGGGGCAATGAAAAACTGTTTTTT. It is translated as CASMNPGGNEKLFF.

There are many counts of this clonotype. The chain has TRBV7-9 and TRBJ1-4; 7 nucleotides align to TRBD1. Germline loops: CDR1 SEHNR, CDR2 FQNEAQ (reference sequence). This CDR3 has 15 residues. V was pared by 3 bases and J by 8 bases, with 9 bases of the junction left unmatched. The CDR3 DNA reads as TGTGCCAGCAGCTTGGTGACAGGGCTACTGGAAAAACTGTTTTTT. It codes for CASSLVTGLLEKLFF. The full variable domain, completed using reference TRBV7-9 and TRBJ1-4, is DTGVSQNPRHKITKRGQNVTFRCDPISEHNRLYWYRQTLGQGPEFLTYFQNEAQLEKSRLLSDRFSAERPKGSFSTLEIQRTEQGDSAMYLCASSLVTGLLEKLFFGSGTQLSVL.

The chain employs TRBV27 and TRBJ2-7; D is unresolved. The germline CDR1 and CDR2 sequences are MNHEY and SMNVEV (reference sequence). V was trimmed by 1 base and J by 7 bases, leaving 14 bases between them. The CDR3 is 14 amino acids. The CDR3 coding sequence is TGTGCCAGCAGTTTATTCCTAACGGGCTCGGAGCAGTACTTC. Translating gives CASSLFLTGSEQYF.

The chain recombines TRBV10-2 with TRBJ2-2; 12 bases are a match to TRBD2. In germline, CDR1 is WSHSY, CDR2 SAAADI. Trimming at V came to 3 bases and at J to 5 bases, leaving 13 bases not matched to a gene. The CDR3 covers 19 residues. The CDR3 loop is CASSESASGGARGTGELFF. CDR3 in DNA: TGCGCCAGCAGTGAATCCGCTAGCGGGGGGGCCCGCGGGACCGGGGAGCTGTTTTTT.

In its sample, this clonotype was seen many times. V gene TRBV19 combines with J gene TRBJ2-2; D gene uncertain. This CDR3 is 15 amino acids long. V lost 1 base and J 10 bases, leaving 16 bases between the germline ends. Germline values: CDR1 LNHDA, CDR2 SQIVND (reference sequence). Here the CDR3 DNA reads TGTGCCAGTAGTATAGTAGAAGGGCGAGGAATGGAGCTGTTTTTT. This encodes CASSIVEGRGMELFF. Full variable domain (missing parts from reference TRBV19 and TRBJ2-2): DGGITQSPKYLFRKEGQNVTLSCEQNLNHDAMYWYRQDPGQGLRLIYYSQIVNDFQKGDIAEGYSVSREKKESFPLTVTSAQKNPTAFYLCASSIVEGRGMELFFGEGSRLTVL.

At least ten counts were recorded for this clonotype. The chain couples TRBV19 to TRBJ2-3, with 12 bases that match TRBD2. With 5 bases clipped from V and 5 bases from J, the junction kept 5 bases outside the gene matches. CDR3 length: 15 amino acids. CDR1 LNHDA and CDR2 SQIVND come from the germline V gene (reference sequence). CDR3 DNA sequence: TGTGCCAGTAGTTCTAGCGGGGGGGCGGGAGATACGCAGTATTTT. Amino acids: CASSSSGGAGDTQYF.

V gene TRBV12-3 or TRBV12-4 combines with J gene TRBJ2-2; no definite D call. This CDR3 spans 10 amino acids. V lost 10 bases and J lost 8, with 8 bases in between. CDR3: CAIKGGELFF. As DNA, the CDR3 is TGTGCCATCAAGGGAGGGGAGCTGTTTTTT.

The chain couples TRBV9 to TRBJ2-1; D unclear. Germline V CDR1 and CDR2: SGDLS, YYNGEE. Trimming stripped 0 bases from V and 5 bases from J, with 3 bases between. This CDR3 region has 12 residues. The CDR3 reads CASSVADNEQFF. The DNA for the CDR3 is TGTGCCAGCAGCGTAGCGGACAATGAGCAGTTCTTC.

This clonotype was detected many times. CDR3 in DNA: TGTGCCAGCAGCCCTCCGGGACAGGGCGGCTATGGCTACACCTTC. This gives the protein CASSPPGQGGYGYTF. The chain recombines TRBV14 with TRBJ1-2; 9 nucleotides line up with TRBD1. Unmatched junction bases numbered 7, after V lost 4 bases and J lost 4 bases. Germline V lookup: CDR1 SGHDN, CDR2 FVKESK. CDR3 length equals 15 residues.

This clonotype has only one observation. Given a much more abundant clone one base away, this may be a read error. J is TRBJ2-1 and V is TRBV7-9, with TRBD2 matching over 7 bases. After removal of 7 bases from V and 3 bases from J, the junction contained 12 bases not matched to a gene. The CDR3 length is 16 residues. Germline CDR1 reads SEHNR; CDR2 reads FQNEAQ (reference sequence). CDR3 residues: CASTPLGGRVYNEQFF. The CDR3 DNA sequence: TGTGCCAGCACCCCCCTTGGGGGGAGGGTCTACAATGAGCAGTTCTTC.

This chain uses TRBV24-1 with TRBJ2-7; D is unresolved. This CDR3 is 11 amino acids long. Trimming cost V 2 bases and J 7 bases, with 5 bases left between them. CDR1 is KGHDR, CDR2 SFDVKD, per germline. The CDR3 region is CATSDSTEQYF. Here the CDR3 DNA reads TGTGCCACCAGTGATTCAACAGAGCAGTACTTC.

This clonotype occurred many times. V gene TRBV20-1 combines with J gene TRBJ2-3; D gene ambiguous. Germline lookup yields CDR1 DFQATT and CDR2 SNEGSKA (reference sequence). V gave up 4 bases and J gave up 1 base, with 15 bases separating them. CDR3 length: 15 amino acids. CDR3 sequence: CSATSVVWGTDTQYF. The CDR3 DNA reads as TGCAGTGCTACCAGCGTGGTTTGGGGCACAGATACGCAGTATTTT.

The table lists this clonotype with many counts. The genes are TRBV7-9 and TRBJ2-5; perhaps TRBD2 as D (6 bases). This CDR3 is 13 amino acids long. From germline, CDR1 is SEHNR and CDR2 FQNEAQ (reference sequence). The V end was cut by 4 bases, the J end by 5 bases, with 11 bases between. CDR3 coding DNA: TGTGCCAGCAGCTCGCCTAGCGCGGAGACCCAGTACTTC. Protein sequence: CASSSPSAETQYF.

This clonotype was seen repeatedly, ten times or more. A read error may produce the germline difference seen at one junction end. The chain uses TRBV6-2 or TRBV6-3 and TRBJ2-1; no reliable D call. Germline CDR1 and CDR2: MNHEY and SVGEGT. This CDR3 comprises 12 residues. The CDR3 DNA is TGTGCCAGCAGTTACCCGGGCGGATTAGCAGTCTTC. Encoded protein: CASSYPGGLAVF.